One sample yielded the 29 T cell receptor beta chains listed below, sequenced in a study of T cell repertoires in cytomegalovirus infection. Each CDR3 protein gets one entry after TCRdb re-called the reads with MiXCR. The sample has about 160,000 distinct CDR3 sequences, 17% seen once. Sequencing was performed on CD8+ T cells from PBMCs. The origin of the receptors is a human donor in good health (CMV status not recorded). Some clones in this sample may be carry-over from other donors' samples.

The chain couples TRBV7-3 to TRBJ2-1, with a possible D match to TRBD2 (5 bases). V lost 3 bases and J lost 7, with 19 bases in between. CDR1 is SGHTA, CDR2 FQGTGA, per germline. This CDR3 contains 16 residues. CDR3 sequence: CASSFPQPGSGNEQFF. The CDR3 bases are TGTGCCAGCAGCTTTCCCCAGCCGGGATCGGGTAATGAGCAGTTCTTC.

This clonotype has at least ten counts. The chain combines TRBV7-8 with TRBJ2-6, with D tentatively TRBD2 (5 bases). The CDR3 runs to 17 residues. CDR1 is SGHVS and CDR2 is FQNEAQ in the germline V gene. V was pared by 4 bases and J by 12 bases, with 25 bases between. CDR3 protein: CASSYLSSGPVRGVLTF. CDR3 nucleotide sequence: TGTGCCAGCAGCTACCTTTCTTCGGGCCCGGTCCGGGGCGTCCTGACTTTC.

There are a few counts of this clonotype. V is TRBV7-2 and J is TRBJ1-2; D is ambiguous. CDR1 and CDR2 from the germline V gene are SGHTA and FQGNSA. The CDR3 length is 14 residues. V lost 4 bases and J lost 2, with 11 bases in between. CDR3 residues: CASSSSVANYGYTF. The CDR3 DNA follows: TGTGCCAGCAGCTCGTCGGTCGCCAACTATGGCTACACCTTC.

V is TRBV2 and J is TRBJ1-4; no firm D call. The germline CDR1 and CDR2 sequences are SNHLY and FYNNEI. V lost 2 bases to trimming and J lost 4 bases, with 8 bases between them. The CDR3 totals 14 residues. CDR3 bases: TGTGCCAGCAGTGAACCCAGGAGTAATGAAAAACTGTTTTTT. Protein sequence: CASSEPRSNEKLFF.

This clonotype appeared a few times. The J gene is TRBJ2-1, the V gene TRBV11-1; TRBD2 aligns across 7 bases. This CDR3 region has 11 residues. Germline loops: CDR1 SGHAT, CDR2 FQDESV (reference sequence). The V gene end was trimmed by 7 bases and the J gene end by 16 bases; junction bases not matched to a gene: 10. In nucleotides, the CDR3 is TGTGCCAGCACCACCGGGACTAAGGCCTTCTTC. Protein sequence: CASTTGTKAFF.

J is TRBJ2-1 and V is TRBV5-1, with D tentatively TRBD2 (6 bases). The CDR3 totals 17 residues. Germline loops: CDR1 SGHRS, CDR2 YFSETQ. V was clipped by 4 bases and J by 2 bases, with 19 bases between them. In DNA, the CDR3 is TGCGCCAGCAGCCCTGGGGCCGGGGGACTCGCCTACAATGAGCAGTTCTTC. Residues: CASSPGAGGLAYNEQFF.

A few counts support this clonotype. The chain recombines TRBV6-2 or TRBV6-3 with TRBJ2-7; 8 bases fit TRBD1. There are 15 residues in the CDR3. Looked up from germline, CDR1 is MNHEY and CDR2 is SVGEGT. Unmatched junction bases numbered 12, after V lost 5 bases and J lost 6 bases. As DNA, the CDR3 is TGTGCCAGCAGTGGGAAGACAGGGGACACGGGCGAGCAGTACTTC. It translates to CASSGKTGDTGEQYF.

In this sample, this clonotype turned up many times. The chain employs TRBV7-8 and TRBJ2-7, with D unclear. Germline loops: CDR1 SGHVS, CDR2 FQNEAQ. V was shortened by 2 bases and J by 4 bases, with 21 bases between the two germline ends. This CDR3 is 17 amino acids long. The CDR3 DNA is TGTGCCAGCAGCTTATCCCCGGGTGGCGAGGTTTGGTACGAGCAGTACTTC. It encodes CASSLSPGGEVWYEQYF.

This chain joins TRBV28 and TRBJ1-5, with TRBD1 matching 12 bases. The CDR3 is 17 residues long. The V and J ends lost 7 bases and 0 bases, in that order; junction bases with no gene match: 7. Germline assignment: CDR1 MDHEN and CDR2 SYDVKM. The CDR3, as DNA: TGTGCCAGCACCCTAGGGACAGGGGGCGGTAGCAATCAGCCCCAGCATTTT. Translation: CASTLGTGGGSNQPQHF.

This clonotype was observed a handful of times. The chain joins TRBV7-6 to TRBJ2-7, with TRBD1 as a possible D gene (5 bases). Trimming removed 2 bases at V and 3 bases at J, with 11 bases between. Germline values: CDR1 SGHVS, CDR2 FNYEAQ. The CDR3 is made up of 14 amino acids. CDR3 amino acids: CASSLNPDSYEQYF. CDR3 DNA: TGTGCCAGCAGCTTAAACCCCGACAGCTACGAGCAGTACTTC.

This chain joins TRBV28 and TRBJ2-3, with TRBD1 identical over 10 bases. This CDR3 has 17 residues. V shed 5 bases, J shed 3 bases, and the junction held 11 bases outside the gene matches. CDR1 and CDR2 (germline): MDHEN, SYDVKM. The CDR3 spells CASSLPGQGTWTDTQYF. The CDR3 DNA sequence: TGTGCCAGCAGTCTGCCGGGACAGGGGACTTGGACAGATACGCAGTATTTT.

This clonotype appeared a few times. CDR3 region: CSVRPGHSWVIGSTEAFF. Written as DNA, the CDR3 is TGCAGCGTGAGGCCGGGTCACTCTTGGGTGATCGGTAGCACTGAAGCTTTCTTT. The chain employs TRBV29-1 and TRBJ1-1; no reliable D call. Between the trimmed V and J ends, which lost 6 bases and 4 bases, there was a span of 30 bases. This CDR3 is built from 18 residues. Germline lookup yields CDR1 SQVTM and CDR2 ANQGSEA.

This clonotype was observed a handful of times. This chain connects TRBV11-2 to TRBJ1-4, with a possible D match to TRBD1 (5 bases). Germline CDR1 and CDR2: SGHAT and FQNNGV. This CDR3 is 13 amino acids long. Trimming removed 4 bases from V and 14 bases from J, with 17 bases in between. The CDR3 loop is CASSYMTQGVLFF. The CDR3 bases are TGTGCCAGCAGCTACATGACCCAGGGAGTGCTGTTTTTT.

This clonotype was counted between two and nine times. The rearrangement uses TRBV7-8 and TRBJ2-7, with D perhaps TRBD2 (6 bases). The CDR3 runs 14 residues. The germline V gene encodes CDR1 SGHVS and CDR2 FQNEAQ. The V end was cut by 5 bases, the J end by 0 bases, with 11 bases between. CDR3 sequence (DNA): TGTGCCAGCAGCCAGGAGACTAGCTCCTACGAGCAGTACTTC. Protein: CASSQETSSYEQYF.

This clonotype showed up just a few times. The chain combines TRBV15 with TRBJ2-5; 9 nucleotides line up with TRBD2. After removal of 0 bases from V and 1 base from J, the junction contained 6 bases not matched to a gene. The germline V gene encodes CDR1 LNHNV and CDR2 YYDKDF (reference sequence). This CDR3 spans 17 amino acids. CDR3 in DNA: TGTGCCACCAGCAGAGATAGTAGTAGCGGGAGCCAAGAGACCCAGTACTTC. This translates into CATSRDSSSGSQETQYF. The entire variable domain, with the rest obtained from reference TRBV15 and TRBJ2-5, is as follows: DAMVIQNPRYQVTQFGKPVTLSCSQTLNHNVMYWYQQKSSQAPKLLFHYYDKDFNNEADTPDNFQSRRPNTSFCFLDIRSPGLGDTAMYLCATSRDSSSGSQETQYFGPGTRLLVL.

Turning to this clonotype: At one boundary the junction diverges from the germline segment, which might be a read error. This chain joins TRBV7-2 and TRBJ2-7; a possible D gene is TRBD2 (5 bases). Germline values: CDR1 SGHTA, CDR2 FQGNSA. The CDR3 covers 15 residues. CDR3 coding DNA: TGTGCCAGCAGCCTGGACTGGGCGGCCTCCTACGAGCAGAACTTC. This sequence encodes CASSLDWAASYEQNF.

CDR3 amino acids: CASKGQGRTQYF. The DNA for the CDR3 is TGTGCCAGCAAGGGGCAAGGCCGCACGCAGTATTTT. The chain employs TRBV2 and TRBJ2-3; a weak D match, TRBD1 (5 bases). The germline V gene has CDR1 SNHLY and CDR2 FYNNEI. V gave up 7 bases and J gave up 9 bases, with 14 bases separating them. This CDR3 contains 12 residues.

This clonotype has a handful of counts. The chain employs TRBV4-2 and TRBJ1-1; a weak D match, TRBD1 (5 bases). CDR1 and CDR2 from the germline V gene are LGHNA and YNFKEQ. The CDR3 contains 13 residues. Trimming took off 1 base at V and 3 bases at J, with 6 bases between the two ends. The DNA for the CDR3 is TGTGCCAGCAGCCAAGTAGGGGACACTGAAGCTTTCTTT. It yields the protein CASSQVGDTEAFF.

This clonotype was seen only a few times. This sequence joins TRBV29-1 and TRBJ2-1; 7 bases map to TRBD2. V lost 4 bases and J lost 3; bases outside the gene matches: 6. Germline loops: CDR1 SQVTM, CDR2 ANQGSEA. CDR3 size: 14 residues. The DNA of the CDR3 is TGCAGCGTTGCGGGGGGACTAAGCTACAATGAGCAGTTCTTC. Translating it yields CSVAGGLSYNEQFF.

This chain links TRBV20-1 with TRBJ2-5; D not certain. Looked up from germline, CDR1 is DFQATT and CDR2 is SNEGSKA (reference sequence). The CDR3 contains 14 residues. Trimming pared 0 bases from V and 5 bases from J, leaving 13 bases between. Here the CDR3 reads CSARDGASRETQYF. CDR3 sequence (DNA): TGCAGTGCTAGAGATGGCGCTAGTCGGGAGACCCAGTACTTC.

The chain is built from TRBV6-2 or TRBV6-3 and TRBJ2-5, with 10 bases aligning to TRBD2. The CDR3 is 16 residues long. Germline-derived CDR1 and CDR2 are MNHEY and SVGEGT. After removal of 1 base from V and 1 base from J, the junction contained 3 bases not matched to a gene. The CDR3 region has the DNA TGTGCCAGCAGTTACTGGGCTAGCGGGAGCCAAGAGACCCAGTACTTC. This codes for CASSYWASGSQETQYF.

The V gene is TRBV6-2 or TRBV6-3, the J gene TRBJ2-1; TRBD2 might be the D (5 bases). The CDR3 covers 14 residues. Trimming stripped 8 bases from V and 8 bases from J, with 19 bases between. Per the germline V gene, CDR1 is MNHEY and CDR2 is SVGEGT. The CDR3 protein is CASSLVIPGDEQFF. In DNA form, the CDR3 reads TGTGCCAGCTCCTTAGTTATCCCCGGGGATGAGCAGTTCTTC.

The sample holds a few counts of this clonotype. The chain has TRBV20-1 and TRBJ2-1, with no clear D. The germline gives CDR1 DFQATT, CDR2 SNEGSKA (reference sequence). Trimming pared 3 bases from V and 6 bases from J, leaving 6 bases between. This CDR3 is built from 11 residues. The chain's CDR3 is CSASHSNEQFF. CDR3 in DNA: TGCAGTGCTAGCCATTCCAATGAGCAGTTCTTC.

This clonotype was detected only a few times. CDR3 protein: CASSEYISNQPQHF. DNA of the CDR3: TGTGCCAGCAGTGAATATATTAGCAATCAGCCCCAGCATTTT. J is TRBJ1-5 and V is TRBV2; no firm D call. Trimming removed 2 bases from V and 0 bases from J, with 5 bases in between. CDR3 size: 14 residues. Germline V gives CDR1 SNHLY, CDR2 FYNNEI.

This clonotype was observed a handful of times. The CDR3 loop reads CASSPGTSRNEQFF. The CDR3 DNA reads as TGTGCCAGCAGTCCCGGGACTAGCAGAAATGAGCAGTTCTTC. This rearrangement joins TRBV6-2 or TRBV6-3 to TRBJ2-1, with 9 bases matching TRBD2. CDR1 and CDR2 from the germline V gene are MNHEY and SVGEGT. The trim removed 5 bases at V and 7 bases at J, leaving 6 bases unmatched. This CDR3 comprises 14 residues.

This clonotype was recorded many times. The V and J genes are TRBV7-8 and TRBJ1-1; TRBD1 might be the D (5 bases). Trimming took off 6 bases at V and 1 base at J, with 9 bases between the two ends. CDR1 and CDR2 (germline): SGHVS, FQNEAQ. The CDR3 is made up of 13 amino acids. The chain's CDR3 is CASSYQGNTEAFF. The CDR3 nucleotides read TGTGCCAGCAGTTATCAGGGGAACACTGAAGCTTTCTTT.

This clonotype showed up just once. The chain employs TRBV23-1 and TRBJ2-7; tentatively, D is TRBD1 (8 bases). TRBV23-1 is marked as an open reading frame, function uncertain. The CDR3 runs 10 residues. The V end lost 7 bases, the J end lost 13 bases, and 14 bases lay between the germline ends. In DNA form, the CDR3 reads TGCGCCAGCACCTACAGGGGGGGTTACTTC. Its protein product is CASTYRGGYF.

This chain links TRBV28 with TRBJ2-7; 8 nucleotides line up with TRBD1. The trim removed 4 bases at V and 6 bases at J, leaving 5 bases unmatched. Germline V gene sequence: CDR1 MDHEN, CDR2 SYDVKM. The CDR3 runs to 13 residues. DNA of the CDR3: TGTGCCAGCAGTTCCCTGGACAGGGTCGAGCAGTACTTC. As protein: CASSSLDRVEQYF.

This clonotype showed up many times. This chain uses TRBV6-6 with TRBJ1-5; D is unclear. Looked up from germline, CDR1 is MNHNY and CDR2 is SVGAGI (reference sequence). V was cut by 4 bases and J by 5 bases, with 18 bases left in between. The CDR3 runs to 16 residues. The CDR3 DNA is TGTGCCAGCAGTTCCCCGCCCGGCACTTACTATCAGCCCCAGCATTTT. Its protein product is CASSSPPGTYYQPQHF.